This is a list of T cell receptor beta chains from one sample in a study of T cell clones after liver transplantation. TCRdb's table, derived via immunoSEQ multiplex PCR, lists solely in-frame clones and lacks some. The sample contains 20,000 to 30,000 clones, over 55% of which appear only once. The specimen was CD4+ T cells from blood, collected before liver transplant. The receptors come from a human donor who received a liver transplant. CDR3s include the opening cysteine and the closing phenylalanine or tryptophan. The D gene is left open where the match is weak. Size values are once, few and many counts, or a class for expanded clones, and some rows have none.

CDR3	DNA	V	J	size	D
CASSEPGTRRNEQFF	TGTGCCAGCAGTGAACCGGGGACCAGGCGTAATGAGCAGTTCTTC	TRBV6-1	TRBJ2-1	NA	NA
CASSEVDRVANTQYF	TGTGCCAGCAGTGAAGTAGACAGGGTTGCGAATACGCAGTATTTT	TRBV6-1	TRBJ2-3	NA	TRBD1
CASSIPLEGDGYTF	TGTGCCAGTAGTATCCCCCTGGAGGGTGATGGCTACACCTTC	TRBV19	TRBJ1-2	NA	NA
CASSLGAGGYNEQFF	TGTGCCAGCAGCTTAGGGGCGGGAGGATACAATGAGCAGTTCTTC	TRBV7-2	TRBJ2-1	few	TRBD2
CSASQGLNQPQHF	TGCAGCGCTTCCCAGGGACTAAATCAGCCCCAGCATTTT	TRBV29-1	TRBJ1-5	few	NA
CASSLGRPRNEQFF	TGTGCCAGCAGCTTGGGACGGCCTAGGAATGAGCAGTTCTTC	TRBV11-2	TRBJ2-1	NA	NA
CATKPLADGNTIYF	TGTGCCACCAAGCCCCTGGCAGATGGAAACACCATATATTTT	TRBV19	TRBJ1-3	few	NA
CASSLSGTGANVLTF	TGTGCCAGCAGCTTGTCTGGGACTGGGGCCAACGTCCTGACTTTC	TRBV5-6	TRBJ2-6	NA	NA
CASSTLADSYNEQFF	TGCGCCAGCAGCACCCTAGCGGATTCCTACAATGAGCAGTTCTTC	TRBV5-1	TRBJ2-1	NA	TRBD2
CASSRGTGNSPLHF	TGTGCCAGCAGCCGAGGGACAGGGAACTCACCCCTCCACTTT	TRBV5-6	TRBJ1-6	few	TRBD1
CASSPGQDNEQFF	TGTGCCAGCAGCCCAGGTCAAGACAATGAGCAGTTCTTC	TRBV11-3	TRBJ2-1	NA	NA
CASSRQQGAGNTIYF	TGTGCCAGTAGCCGACAACAGGGCGCTGGAAACACCATATATTTT	TRBV19	TRBJ1-3	NA	NA
CASSQDSIGYTF	TGTGCCAGCAGCCAAGACAGTATCGGCTACACCTTC	TRBV14	TRBJ1-2	NA	NA
CASSFNLGQGGNQPQHF	TGTGCCAGCAGCTTTAACCTGGGACAGGGGGGCAATCAGCCCCAGCATTTT	TRBV7-8	TRBJ1-5	NA	TRBD1
CASRPEMYSYGYTF	TGTGCCAGCAGGCCCGAGATGTACTCCTATGGCTACACCTTC	TRBV6-5	TRBJ1-2	NA	NA
CASSDPQGSPGGQYF	TGTGCCAGCAGTGACCCCCAGGGGAGTCCTGGGGGGCAGTACTTC	TRBV6-1	TRBJ2-7	few	NA
CAWSPARVSDRPYF	TGTGCCTGGAGCCCCGCCCGCGTTAGCGATCGGCCGTACTTC	TRBV30	TRBJ2-4	NA	NA
CASSHPTGSYEQYF	TGTGCCAGCAGCCACCCGACAGGATCCTACGAGCAGTACTTC	TRBV4-2	TRBJ2-7	NA	NA
CASSPSPTSGNTIYF	TGTGCCAGCTCACCTAGTCCCACCTCTGGAAACACCATATATTTT	TRBV18	TRBJ1-3	NA	NA
CASSPWDRETGNTIYF	TGTGCCAGCAGCCCCTGGGACAGGGAAACTGGAAACACCATATATTTT	TRBV21-1	TRBJ1-3	NA	NA
CASSPQDRGLAGANVLTF	TGTGCCAGCAGCCCTCAGGACAGGGGGCTAGCAGGGGCCAACGTCCTGACTTTC	TRBV7-9	TRBJ2-6	NA	TRBD1
CASSTVTETDTQYF	TGCGCCAGCAGCACAGTGACAGAAACAGATACGCAGTATTTT	TRBV5-1	TRBJ2-3	NA	NA
CASSLSRDRGDEQFF	TGCGCCAGCAGCTTGTCCCGGGACAGGGGAGATGAGCAGTTCTTC	TRBV5-1	TRBJ2-1	NA	TRBD1
CASSPLGGGNYKAGELFF	TGCGCCAGCAGCCCCTTGGGGGGGGGCAACTATAAGGCCGGGGAGCTGTTTTTT	TRBV5-1	TRBJ2-2	few	NA
CASSLDPAGHSGNTIYF	TGCGCCAGCAGCTTGGACCCGGCAGGGCACTCTGGAAACACCATATATTTT	TRBV5-1	TRBJ1-3	NA	NA
CASSLVVGGRASNEQFF	TGTGCCAGCAGCTTAGTTGTAGGGGGGAGGGCCTCCAATGAGCAGTTCTTC	TRBV7-2	TRBJ2-1	NA	NA
CASSRDQNYGYTF	TGTGCCAGCAGTAGGGACCAGAACTATGGCTACACCTTC	TRBV28	TRBJ1-2	NA	NA
CSVTLGFAGVGNEQFF	TGCAGCGTTACCCTGGGGTTCGCCGGGGTTGGCAATGAGCAGTTCTTC	TRBV29-1	TRBJ2-1	NA	NA
CASRIGTEPYNEQFF	TGTGCCAGCAGAATCGGGACAGAGCCTTACAATGAGCAGTTCTTC	TRBV2	TRBJ2-1	NA	TRBD1
CASSRGGYTGELFF	TGTGCCAGCAGCCGCGGGGGGTACACCGGGGAGCTGTTTTTT	TRBV7-2	TRBJ2-2	NA	TRBD2
CASIPGYQGSYTF	TGTGCCAGCATCCCCGGCTACCAGGGGAGCTACACCTTC	TRBV28	TRBJ1-2	NA	NA
CASRRGRDGTEAFF	TGTGCCAGCAGGCGGGGCAGGGACGGCACTGAAGCTTTCTTT	TRBV6-5	TRBJ1-1	NA	NA
CASSLSLSGNTIYF	TGCGCCAGCAGCTTATCCCTCTCTGGAAACACCATATATTTT	TRBV5-1	TRBJ1-3	NA	NA
CASSYSQGEQYF	TGTGCCAGCAGTTACTCGCAGGGGGAGCAGTACTTC	TRBV6-6	TRBJ2-7	NA	NA